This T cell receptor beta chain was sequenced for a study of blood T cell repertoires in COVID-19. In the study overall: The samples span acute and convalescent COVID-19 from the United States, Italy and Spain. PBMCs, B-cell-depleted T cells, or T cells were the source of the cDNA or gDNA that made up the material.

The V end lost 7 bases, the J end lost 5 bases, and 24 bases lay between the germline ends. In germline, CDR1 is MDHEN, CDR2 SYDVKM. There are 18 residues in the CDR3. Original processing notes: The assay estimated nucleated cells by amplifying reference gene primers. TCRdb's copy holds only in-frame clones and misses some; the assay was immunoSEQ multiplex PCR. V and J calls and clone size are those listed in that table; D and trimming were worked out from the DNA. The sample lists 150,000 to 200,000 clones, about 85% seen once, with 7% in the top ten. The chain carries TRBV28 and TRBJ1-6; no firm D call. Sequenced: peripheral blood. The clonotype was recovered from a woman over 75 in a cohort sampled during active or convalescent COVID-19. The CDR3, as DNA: TGTGCCAGCACCCTGAAGGGATTCCTCGGGGTAAATAATTCACCCCTCCACTTT. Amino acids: CASTLKGFLGVNNSPLHF.